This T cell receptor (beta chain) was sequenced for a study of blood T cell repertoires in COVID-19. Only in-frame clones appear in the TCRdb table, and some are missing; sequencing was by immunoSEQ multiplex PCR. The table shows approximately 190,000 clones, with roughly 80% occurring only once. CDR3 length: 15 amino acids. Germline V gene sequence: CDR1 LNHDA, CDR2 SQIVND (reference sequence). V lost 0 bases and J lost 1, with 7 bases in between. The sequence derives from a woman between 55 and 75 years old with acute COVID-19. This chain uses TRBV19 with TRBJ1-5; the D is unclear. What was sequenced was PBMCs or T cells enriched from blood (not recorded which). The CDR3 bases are TGTGCCAGTAGTATAGATAGCCAAAGCAATCAGCCCCAGCATTTT. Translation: CASSIDSQSNQPQHF.